Below, 3 T cell receptor beta chains from the same sample are listed, as sequenced in a study of T cells in Graves' hyperthyroidism and ophthalmopathy. TCR beta CDR3 regions were amplified from RNA transcripts. During a first-round RT-PCR of the TCR CDR3, the HTBI primer set was used. TCRdb itself ran the multiplex PCR reads through MiXCR, one entry per CDR3 protein. The data hold about 400,000 distinct CDR3 sequences, with 15% to 19% observed a single time. Sequencing was carried out using blood. Every receptor here comes from a woman younger than 30 with Graves' hyperthyroidism.

The V gene is TRBV3-1, the J gene TRBJ1-3; tentatively, D is TRBD1 (6 bases). CDR1 LGHDT and CDR2 YNNKEL come from the germline V gene (reference sequence). This CDR3 region has 13 residues. The V and J ends lost 8 bases and 0 bases respectively, with 8 bases between them. The CDR3 region has the DNA TGTGCCAGCGGACAGTACTCTGGAAACACCATATATTTT. It is translated as CASGQYSGNTIYF.

The table lists this clonotype with a few counts. This chain links TRBV10-2 with TRBJ1-2; the D gene is possibly TRBD1 (5 bases). The V gene lost 9 bases and the J gene lost 5 bases, with 19 bases spanning the gap. CDR3 size: 14 residues. Germline CDR1 and CDR2: WSHSY and SAAADI. Here the CDR3 DNA reads TGCGCCAGTTCTTTAACTGGGGACCTATATGGCTACACCTTC. It translates to CASSLTGDLYGYTF.

This clonotype was detected many times. The rearrangement uses TRBV27 and TRBJ1-2; TRBD1 is a possible D gene (6 bases). Germline CDR1 reads MNHEY; CDR2 reads SMNVEV (reference sequence). CDR3 length: 12 residues. V gave up 5 bases and J gave up 2 bases, with 6 bases separating them. The chain's CDR3 is CASSTGNYGYTF. DNA for the CDR3: TGTGCCAGCAGTACAGGGAACTATGGCTACACCTTC.